This record covers a single T cell receptor beta chain. There is no known antigen for this receptor. A read error is possible here, since a much larger clone lies one base away. The data were taken from a study of blood T cells in healthy people across ages (dated by TCRdb to the mid-2010s). Study-wide context: Template switching captured roughly one uniquely barcoded TCR beta cDNA molecule per two T cells in model experiments. Using deep sequencing normalized with unique cDNA molecular identifiers, the study measured how TCR beta repertoire diversity changes with age. Four age groups were formed from the donors: young (average about 17 years), middle-aged (roughly 38), aged (62) and long-lived (less than 85). Donors of different ages were randomly distributed across sequencing lanes to avoid experimental bias. Two additional independent replicas of 1 million unique cDNA reads from the same blood draw were analyzed for two donors (one aged 18 to 30 and one aged 80 or older). Broader findings and caveats from the paper: As age increased, observed TCR beta diversity per million T cells dropped in a roughly linear way, and a significant reduction was already evident by age 40. Estimates of total diversity based on one million sequenced T cells were regarded as lower bounds and as underestimates. Since profiling was done on bulk unsorted PBMCs, naive and antigen-experienced compartments could not be conclusively compared. The long-lived group showed more naive CD4+ T cells, fewer expanded clones and increased TCR diversity than the aged group, suggesting age selection. A strong correlation was found between observed TCR beta diversity and the percentage of naive T cells measured by flow cytometry. The CMV infection status of donors was not known, potentially confounding age-related changes in expanded clonotypes.

Libraries were constructed by 5' RACE. The data were produced on an Illumina HiSeq 2500. A second PCR of about 6 to 12 cycles was performed with a sample-barcoded 5' primer and a J-beta primer mix. Each TCR beta cDNA molecule received a unique molecular identifier from a template-switch 5' adaptor carrying 12 random nucleotides. At least 2.5 million CDR3-containing paired-end reads were obtained from each sample. First-strand cDNA was synthesized from all RNA with the Mint cDNA synthesis kit, primed by a TRBC-specific oligonucleotide. Following uracil-DNA glycosylase treatment, all cDNA underwent a first 18-cycle PCR with the universal primers M1SS and BC2_uni_R. From the authors' description of their analysis: For normalization, 1 million high-quality reads were randomly selected from each sample, with every read carrying a distinct molecular identifier. Instead of being binned into consensus sequences, reads with shared molecular identifiers were discarded. MiTCR, set to a Q25 quality threshold and the strictest error-elimination algorithm, was used for CDR3 identification, clonotype clustering and error correction. A nonparametric unseen species model using Euler transformation provided a lower-bound estimate of total TCR beta diversity. In TCRdb, the public reads were trimmed at Q25 with fastp and aligned with MiXCR, with productive beta chains retained. Every CDR3 protein is listed once, alongside the most common genes and DNA of its rows. What appears here as the V and J calls and clone size reflects TCRdb's work, not the paper's. The sample table shows hundreds of thousands of distinct CDR3 sequences, and roughly 31% are seen once. The top ten clones comprise around 14% of the sample.

CDR1 and CDR2, per the germline V gene, are SGDLS and YYNGEE. Measured from the cysteine to the phenylalanine, the CDR3 is 14 residues long. The CDR3 DNA has 42 bases and is translated from base 1. The donors were 40 or so Caucasian individuals from Russia, aged about 6 to 100 years, who were systemically healthy. About 9.8 milliliters of peripheral blood were drawn from each donor into EDTA-treated Vacutainer tubes. Ficoll-Paque density-gradient centrifugation was used to isolate PBMCs, with at least 6 million obtained per sample. Trizol reagent was used to extract total RNA from PBMCs, with at least 5.5 micrograms per sample. For every donor, an aliquot of PBMCs went through flow cytometry to measure the percentages of naive CD45RAhigh/CD27high T cells.

Rearrangement joined TRBV9 to TRBJ2-1, with TRBD2 tentatively as D gene (5 bases match). The DNA end is more similar to TRBJ2-7, so the J call may be wrong. This receptor was obtained from a woman older than 75 in good health. The sample consisted of blood. This receptor carries the CDR3 CASSGAASYNEQYF. The DNA sequence is given as TGTGCCAGCAGCGGAGCGGCCTCCTACAATGAGCAGTACTTC.